Listed below are T cell receptor beta chains from one sample, sequenced in a study of blood T cell repertoires in COVID-19. Sequencing used immunoSEQ multiplex PCR; TCRdb keeps in-frame clones, though not all of them. The sample contains about 180,000 clones, roughly nine tenths of which appear only once. Sequenced: peripheral blood. The receptors shown here come from a man aged 70 or older with active or convalescent COVID-19. The CDR3 runs from the conserved cysteine through the conserved F or W. A D gene is named only where the DNA matches it firmly. Size tells how often a clone was seen (once, few, many) or the class of an expanded clone, and some rows leave it out.

V gene,clone size,J gene,D gene,CDR3 DNA,CDR3 protein
TRBV4-1,-,TRBJ1-2,-,TGCGCCAGCAGCCATAGTCCCCCGGACATAGGCTATGGCTACACCTTC,CASSHSPPDIGYGYTF
TRBV5-1,-,TRBJ1-1,-,TGCGCCAGCAGCTTGGCCGGGACTGCCCAAGAAAGAGCTTTCTTT,CASSLAGTAQERAFF
TRBV7-2,-,TRBJ1-5,TRBD1,TGTGCCAGCAGCTTCCGACAGGGTCAGCCCCAGCATTTT,CASSFRQGQPQHF
TRBV6-6,-,TRBJ1-1,-,TGTGCCAGCAACTGGGGAGGTAGGGACACTGAAGCTTTCTTT,CASNWGGRDTEAFF
TRBV5-1,-,TRBJ2-1,-,TGCGCCAGCAGCTTGGGGGGGACAACCCTCTCCTACAATGAGCAGTTCTTC,CASSLGGTTLSYNEQFF
TRBV6-5,-,TRBJ1-2,TRBD1,TGTGCCAGCCGTTTATCCGGGACAGGGGGGAATGGCTACACCTTC,CASRLSGTGGNGYTF
TRBV29-1,-,TRBJ2-5,-,TGCAGCGTGGGACGCAGGGGCACTCAAGAGACCCAGTACTTC,CSVGRRGTQETQYF
TRBV7-2,-,TRBJ1-2,-,TGTGCCAGCAGCTTAGGACTGAATTATGGCTACACCTTC,CASSLGLNYGYTF
TRBV2,-,TRBJ2-1,TRBD2,TGTGCCAGCACCTCTGCCCCCGGGACTAGGGTTCGGAGCTCCTACAATGAGCAGTTCTTC,CASTSAPGTRVRSSYNEQFF
TRBV28,-,TRBJ1-6,-,TGTGCCAGCAGGCCCCGGGACACCCTTATTTCACCCCTCCACTTT,CASRPRDTLISPLHF
TRBV27,-,TRBJ1-1,TRBD1,TGTGCCAGCAGTTACGCACAGGGGGCCCCTGAAGCTTTCTTT,CASSYAQGAPEAFF
TRBV5-4,-,TRBJ1-1,-,TGTGCCAGCAGCTTTTGGGGAGGTGCTGAAGCTTTCTTT,CASSFWGGAEAFF
TRBV27,-,TRBJ1-6,TRBD1,TGTGCCAGCAGTTTCGCGGCACGACAGGGAGGCTATAATTCACCCCTCCACTTT,CASSFAARQGGYNSPLHF
TRBV7-2,-,TRBJ2-5,TRBD2,TGTGCCAGCAGCCCCCACCTAGCGGTCCAAGAGACCCAGTACTTC,CASSPHLAVQETQYF
TRBV18,-,TRBJ1-5,-,TGTGCCAGCTCACCACTTTTAGATCAGCCCCAGCATTTT,CASSPLLDQPQHF
TRBV7-3,once,TRBJ2-2,-,TGTGCCAGCAGCTTGGTGAGGGATGCCGGGGAGCTGTTTTTT,CASSLVRDAGELFF
TRBV9,-,TRBJ2-7,TRBD2,TGTGCCAGCAGCCCCACCGAGATAGCGGGAGGGTTAAGCTCCTACGAGCAGTACTTC,CASSPTEIAGGLSSYEQYF
TRBV2,-,TRBJ1-4,-,TGTGCCAGCAGTGAAGGTGGGGCAGGTGAAAAACTGTTTTTT,CASSEGGAGEKLFF
TRBV4-1,-,TRBJ2-3,-,TGCGCCAGCAGCCAAGAAGGGGTCCCATATGGCATGGCAGATACGCAGTATTTT,CASSQEGVPYGMADTQYF
TRBV2,-,TRBJ1-5,-,TGTGCCAGCAGTGAAAGGAGAGGCAATCAGCCCCAGCATTTT,CASSERRGNQPQHF
TRBV15,-,TRBJ1-1,-,TGTGCCACCAGCAGAGATCGACGCAGGGCAGCTTTCTTT,CATSRDRRRAAFF
TRBV7-9,-,TRBJ2-1,-,TGTGCCAGCAGCTTACAGGAGGGCGGGGTTGTCTACAATGAGCAGTTCTTC,CASSLQEGGVVYNEQFF
TRBV5-1,-,TRBJ2-7,-,TGCGCCAGCAGCTTGGCGGCAGGCTACGAGCAGTACTTC,CASSLAAGYEQYF
TRBV5-1,-,TRBJ2-1,TRBD2,TGCGCCAGCAGCCTAGGGGGTAGCGGGAGGAATGAGCAGTTCTTC,CASSLGGSGRNEQFF
TRBV7-7,-,TRBJ2-7,-,TGTGCCAGCAGCTTAGAAACAGTTACCGAGCAGTACTTC,CASSLETVTEQYF
TRBV7-2,-,TRBJ2-6,-,TGTGCCAGCAGCTTAGTTCGGTTAGAGGGGGCCAACGTCCTGACTTTC,CASSLVRLEGANVLTF
TRBV5-1,-,TRBJ1-1,-,TGCGCCAGCAGCGCACCGACCCCCGCGGCTGAAGCTTTCTTT,CASSAPTPAAEAFF